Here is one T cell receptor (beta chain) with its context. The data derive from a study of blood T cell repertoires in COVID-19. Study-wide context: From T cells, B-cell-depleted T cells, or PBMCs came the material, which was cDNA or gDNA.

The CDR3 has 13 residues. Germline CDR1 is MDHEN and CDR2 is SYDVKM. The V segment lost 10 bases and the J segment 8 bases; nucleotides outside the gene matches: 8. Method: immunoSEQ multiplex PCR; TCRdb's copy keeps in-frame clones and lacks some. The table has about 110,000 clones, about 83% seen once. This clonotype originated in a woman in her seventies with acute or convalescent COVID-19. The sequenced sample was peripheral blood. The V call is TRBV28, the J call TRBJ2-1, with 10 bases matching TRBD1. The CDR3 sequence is CAIGTGVGDEQFF. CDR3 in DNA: TGTGCCATCGGGACAGGGGTTGGAGATGAGCAGTTCTTC. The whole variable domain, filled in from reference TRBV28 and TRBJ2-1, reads DVKVTQSSRYLVKRTGEKVFLECVQDMDHENMFWYRQDPGLGLRLIYFSYDVKMKEKGDIPEGYSVSREKKERFSLILESASTNQTSMYLCAIGTGVGDEQFFGPGTRLTVL.